The clone carrying this TCR beta chain has ten or more counts. Its antigen is currently unknown. According to the study, TCR beta libraries were built with iRepertoire HTBI primers and CDR3-region Arm-PCR. MiXCR, applied by TCRdb to the multiplex PCR reads, yields one record per CDR3 protein. The data hold roughly 400,000 distinct CDR3 sequences, with over 20% observed a single time. Germline V gives CDR1 MNHNS, CDR2 SASEGT. The CDR3 is 15 amino acids. With 7 bases clipped from V and 5 bases from J, the junction kept 10 bases outside the gene matches. The data were obtained in a study of regulatory T cells in long-lasting Graves disease. The time point was: persistent/refractory GD, antithyroid drugs over 5 years with positive TRAb. With RNA extracted from PBMCs as input, the TCR library was made. Study findings and constraints: Accuracy could have been hurt by small sample size. Patients with persistent disease showed a bias toward TRBV28, TRBJ1-2 and TRBJ2-5.

Sequencing used peripheral blood mononuclear cells (PBMCs), obtained when the disease was refractory, from a patient treated with antithyroid drugs. The source is a female donor with Graves disease. V gene TRBV6-1 combines with J gene TRBJ2-5, with 10 bases lining up with TRBD1. CDR3: CASMTGGRVAETQYF. CDR3 nucleotides: TGTGCCAGCATGACAGGGGGCAGGGTGGCCGAGACCCAGTACTTC.